These 7 T cell receptor beta chains were sequenced from one sample in a study of blood T cells in healthy people across ages. PCR was performed a second time for about 7 to 12 cycles using a sample-barcoded 5' primer and a J-beta primer mix. Each CDR3 protein gets one entry after TCRdb re-called the 5' RACE reads with MiXCR. The profile covers roughly 1,500,000 distinct CDR3 sequences, with 30% to 35% appearing a single time and about 11% taken by the ten largest. Input material: blood. The receptor source for this set is a woman in her twenties or thirties in good health.

The rearrangement uses TRBV7-3 and TRBJ2-3, with 10 bases fitting TRBD1. J gave up 4 bases and V 5 bases, and 9 bases lay outside the gene matches. Germline V CDR1 and CDR2: SGHTA, FQGTGA. The CDR3 loop spans 16 amino acids. CDR3 nucleotides: TGTGCCAGCAGCAACACCGGGACAGGGGAGGCAGATACGCAGTATTTT. This sequence encodes CASSNTGTGEADTQYF.

This clonotype was seen many times. The junction departs from the called germline gene at one end, perhaps through a read error. The genes are TRBV5-1 and TRBJ2-5, with no clear D. The CDR3 spans 13 residues. Germline lookup yields CDR1 SGHRS and CDR2 YFSETQ. The CDR3 DNA sequence: TGTGCCAGCAGTTTAAGACCACAAGAGACCCAGTACTTC. Translated: CASSLRPQETQYF. Full variable domain (outside the CDR3, taken from reference TRBV5-1 and TRBJ2-5): KAGVTQTPRYLIKTRGQQVTLSCSPISGHRSVSWYQQTPGQGLQFLFEYFSETQRNKGNFPGRFSGRQFSNSRSEMNVSTLELGDSALYLCASSLRPQETQYFGPGTRLLVL.

This rearrangement joins TRBV20-1 to TRBJ2-1; weak D call: TRBD2 (6 bases). CDR1 and CDR2 (germline): DFQATT, SNEGSKA (reference sequence). V lost 0 bases, J lost 4 bases, and 19 bases lay in between. The CDR3 loop spans 17 amino acids. In DNA form, the CDR3 reads TGCAGTGCTAGAGATCCCCGGGGGACCGGGGCATACAATGAGCAGTTCTTC. Translating gives CSARDPRGTGAYNEQFF.

The CDR3 DNA is TGTGCCAGCAGTCCCCGCCCTAGCGGTAACTCCTACGAGCAGTACTTC. Amino acids: CASSPRPSGNSYEQYF. V gene TRBV9 combines with J gene TRBJ2-7; 7 nucleotides agree with TRBD2. Germline V gene data show CDR1 as SGDLS and CDR2 as YYNGEE. The length of the CDR3 is 16 residues. Unmatched junction bases numbered 11, after V lost 5 bases and J lost 0 bases.

The V call is TRBV27, the J call TRBJ2-5; D not resolved. The germline gives CDR1 MNHEY, CDR2 SMNVEV (reference sequence). This CDR3 has 14 amino acids. V was shortened by 8 bases and J by 4 bases, with 17 bases between the two germline ends. CDR3 nucleotide sequence: TGTGCCAGCTCCACAGCCGATCGCCGAGAGACCCAGTACTTC. It translates to CASSTADRRETQYF.

This clonotype has at least ten counts. The chain combines TRBV10-3 with TRBJ2-5; no definite D call. CDR1 ENHRY and CDR2 SYGVKD come from the germline V gene. V dropped 7 bases and J dropped 2 bases, with 11 bases sitting between them. This CDR3 contains 13 residues. CDR3 amino acids: CAINERLQETQYF. DNA of the CDR3: TGTGCCATCAATGAAAGACTGCAAGAGACCCAGTACTTC.

This clonotype was counted a single time. J is TRBJ2-7 and V is TRBV5-1; 7 bases fit TRBD1. Germline trimming cut 0 bases from V and 7 bases from J; bases unmatched to any gene: 16. CDR1 is SGHRS, CDR2 YFSETQ, per germline. This CDR3 is 17 amino acids long. The CDR3 DNA sequence: TGCGCCAGCAGCTTGGGGACAGGTTATAGCTCCTACAATGAGCAGTACTTC. It translates to CASSLGTGYSSYNEQYF. The full variable domain, completed using reference TRBV5-1 and TRBJ2-7, is KAGVTQTPRYLIKTRGQQVTLSCSPISGHRSVSWYQQTPGQGLQFLFEYFSETQRNKGNFPGRFSGRQFSNSRSEMNVSTLELGDSALYLCASSLGTGYSSYNEQYFGPGTRLTVT.